This entry is about one T cell receptor beta chain. V was cut by 2 bases and J by 2 bases, with 9 bases left in between. The CDR3 is made up of 15 amino acids. Germline V CDR1 and CDR2: KGHDR, SFDVKD. This sample is drawn from a study of patients and donors after allogeneic stem cell transplantation. In TCRdb, the RT-PCR reads were re-called with MiXCR into one record per CDR3 protein. Here the sample spans roughly 200,000 distinct CDR3 sequences, 35% to 45% being singletons. This TCR was sampled from a human donor who was either an allogeneic HSCT recipient or a stem cell or donor lymphocyte infusion donor (not recorded which). It is not recorded whose cells these are; they may come from a transplant donor. Sequencing input: blood, either unsorted or a sorted T cell fraction (not recorded which). V and J are TRBV24-1 and TRBJ2-1; D is uncertain. CDR3 nucleotide sequence: TGTGCCACCAGTGATTCAAAGTGGCCCTACAATGAGCAGTTCTTC. Translated, it gives CATSDSKWPYNEQFF.